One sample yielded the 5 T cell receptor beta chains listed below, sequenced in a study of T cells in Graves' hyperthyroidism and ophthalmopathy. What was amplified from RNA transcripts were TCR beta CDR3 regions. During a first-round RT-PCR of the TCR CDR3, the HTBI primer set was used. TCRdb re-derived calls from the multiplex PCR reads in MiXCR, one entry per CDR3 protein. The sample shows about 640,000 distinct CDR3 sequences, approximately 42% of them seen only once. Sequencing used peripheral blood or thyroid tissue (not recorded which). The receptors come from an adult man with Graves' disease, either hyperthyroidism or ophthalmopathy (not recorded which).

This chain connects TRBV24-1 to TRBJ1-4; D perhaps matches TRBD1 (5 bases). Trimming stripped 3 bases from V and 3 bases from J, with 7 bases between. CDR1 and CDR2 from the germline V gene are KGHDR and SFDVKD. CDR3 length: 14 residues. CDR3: CATSDLGANEKLFF. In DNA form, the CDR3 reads TGTGCCACCAGTGATCTAGGGGCTAATGAAAAACTGTTTTTT.

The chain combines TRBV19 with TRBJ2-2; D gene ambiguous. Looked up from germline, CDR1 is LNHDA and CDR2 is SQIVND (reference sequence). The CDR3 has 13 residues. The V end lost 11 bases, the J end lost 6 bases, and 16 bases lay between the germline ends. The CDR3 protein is CACSNRHSGELFF. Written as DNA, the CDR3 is TGTGCCTGTTCTAATAGACATTCCGGGGAGCTGTTTTTT.

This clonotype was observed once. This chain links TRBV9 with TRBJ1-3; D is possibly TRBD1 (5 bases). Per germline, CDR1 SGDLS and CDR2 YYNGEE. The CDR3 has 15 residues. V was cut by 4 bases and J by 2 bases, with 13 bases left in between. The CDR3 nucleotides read TGTGCCAGCAGCCCGAGGGACGACGCTGGAAACACCATATATTTT. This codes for CASSPRDDAGNTIYF. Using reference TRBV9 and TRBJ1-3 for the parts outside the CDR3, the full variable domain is DSGVTQTPKHLITATGQRVTLRCSPRSGDLSVYWYQQSLDQGLQFLIQYYNGEERAKGNILERFSAQQFPDLHSELNLSSLELGDSALYFCASSPRDDAGNTIYFGEGSWLTVV.

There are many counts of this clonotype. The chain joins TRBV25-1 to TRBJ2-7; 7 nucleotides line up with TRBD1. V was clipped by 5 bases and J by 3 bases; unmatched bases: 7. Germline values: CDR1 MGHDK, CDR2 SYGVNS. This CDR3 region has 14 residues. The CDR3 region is CASSTGTANYEQYF. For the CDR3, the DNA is TGTGCCAGCAGTACGGGGACAGCGAACTACGAGCAGTACTTC.

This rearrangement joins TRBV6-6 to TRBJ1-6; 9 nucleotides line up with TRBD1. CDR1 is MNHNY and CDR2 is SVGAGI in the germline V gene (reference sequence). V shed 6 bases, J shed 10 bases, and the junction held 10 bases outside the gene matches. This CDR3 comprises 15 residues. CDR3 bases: TGTGCCAGCAGGACTTTGGGACAGGGCCCCTCACCCCTCCACTTT. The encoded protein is CASRTLGQGPSPLHF.